A selection of T cell receptor beta chains follows, all from one sample in a study of T cell responses to AZD1222 COVID-19 vaccine. Some clones are missing from TCRdb's copy, which holds only in-frame ones; the method was immunoSEQ multiplex PCR. The table includes around 130,000 clones, about 89% detected once. Here the sequenced sample was peripheral blood, taken 28 days after the second AZD1222 dose. The receptor set was obtained from an adult who received the AZD1222 COVID-19 vaccine. The CDR3 runs from the conserved cysteine through the conserved F or W. A D gene is named only where the DNA matches it firmly. Clone sizes are given selectively: once, few, many, or a class where the clone is expanded.

TGTGCCAGCAGTTTATTGGGGTATACGCAGTATTTT,CASSLLGYTQYF,TRBJ2-3,TRBV27,NA,NA
TGTGCCAGCAGCCCGGACAGGGAAAGGGGCTACACCTTC,CASSPDRERGYTF,TRBJ1-2,TRBV3-1/TRBV3-2,TRBD1,NA
TGTGCCAGCAGCCCGCAACCGGACAGTACCTACGAGCAGTACTTC,CASSPQPDSTYEQYF,TRBJ2-7,TRBV7-3,NA,NA
TGTGCCAGCAGCATCCGGGACAGGGGGGGGTGGAACACTGAAGCTTTCTTT,CASSIRDRGGWNTEAFF,TRBJ1-1,TRBV13,TRBD1,once
TGTGCCAGCAGAGCGGGGCGAATCTCCTACAATGAGCAGTTCTTC,CASRAGRISYNEQFF,TRBJ2-1,TRBV7-2,TRBD2,NA
TGCGCCAGCAGCTTGGCACTAGCCCAAGAGACCCAGTACTTC,CASSLALAQETQYF,TRBJ2-5,TRBV5-1,NA,NA
TGTGCCAGCAGTGATTGGGTTACGCAGTATTTT,CASSDWVTQYF,TRBJ2-3,TRBV2,NA,NA
TGTGCCAGCTCACCAGGAGGCAACACCGGGGAGCTGTTTTTT,CASSPGGNTGELFF,TRBJ2-2,TRBV18,NA,NA
TGTGCCACCAGTGATGGGGACCAACTGTACTTC,CATSDGDQLYF,TRBJ2-7,TRBV24-1,NA,few
TGCGCCAGCATCGCGGACAGCGCCCACTGGGGCTACACCTTC,CASIADSAHWGYTF,TRBJ1-2,TRBV10-2,NA,NA
TGCGCCAGCAGCCCCCGGGACCGAGGATCAGAGACCCAGTACTTC,CASSPRDRGSETQYF,TRBJ2-5,TRBV4-3,NA,NA
TGTGCCACCAGTGATCCAGCGGGGGGAGCAGATACGCAGTATTTT,CATSDPAGGADTQYF,TRBJ2-3,TRBV24-1,TRBD2,NA
TGTGCCAGCTCACAATCAGGCGATAGTGGCTACACCTTC,CASSQSGDSGYTF,TRBJ1-2,TRBV18,NA,NA
TGCGCCAGCAGCCAAGTGGCCGGGGCTTCCTACGAGCAGTACTTC,CASSQVAGASYEQYF,TRBJ2-7,TRBV4-3,NA,NA
TGTGCCAGCAGCTTGAGAATGATGAAGGTCTCGGGCAGGGGTCAAGAGACCCAGTACTTC,CASSLRMMKVSGRGQETQYF,TRBJ2-5,TRBV5-5,NA,NA
TGTGCCAGCAGCGGGGGGTTCGCCTCCTACGAGCAGTACTTC,CASSGGFASYEQYF,TRBJ2-7,TRBV9,NA,NA
TGTGCCTGGAGCCCGGACAGGGTAGGTGGCTACACCTTC,CAWSPDRVGGYTF,TRBJ1-2,TRBV30,TRBD1,NA
TGTGCCAGCAGTTACTATGCAGTGACTAACTATGGCTACACCTTC,CASSYYAVTNYGYTF,TRBJ1-2,TRBV6-2/TRBV6-3,NA,NA
TGTGCCAGCACCCCACGGGTGACCCATGGCTACACCTTC,CASTPRVTHGYTF,TRBJ1-2,TRBV6-5,NA,NA
TGTGCCAGCAGCTTAGCGGGGGGGCGGACAGATACGCAGTATTTT,CASSLAGGRTDTQYF,TRBJ2-3,TRBV7-2,NA,NA
TGTGCCAGCGGGAGAGCACTCGCTAACTATGGCTACACCTTC,CASGRALANYGYTF,TRBJ1-2,TRBV7-2,NA,NA
TGCGCCAGCAGGGAGGGGCAAGAAGATCAGCCCCAGCATTTT,CASREGQEDQPQHF,TRBJ1-5,TRBV5-1,NA,once
TGTGCCAGCAGCGTAGCTGACGGACGGCCCCCTTATGGCTACACCTTC,CASSVADGRPPYGYTF,TRBJ1-2,TRBV9,NA,NA
TGTGCCACCAGTGATCCCCTCCTAGCGCCGGATACGCAGTATTTT,CATSDPLLAPDTQYF,TRBJ2-3,TRBV24-1,NA,few
TGTGCCAGCTCACCAGGCATACTGCGTCCAGGGGACACCGGGGAGCTGTTTTTT,CASSPGILRPGDTGELFF,TRBJ2-2,TRBV18,NA,NA
TGTGCCAGCAGCTTAGCTTGGGGGGCGGCGGCTTTCTTT,CASSLAWGAAAFF,TRBJ1-1,TRBV7-9,NA,NA
TGCGCCAGCAGCCCTGGAGAAGTAGCCCCAGAGACCCAGTACTTC,CASSPGEVAPETQYF,TRBJ2-5,TRBV5-1,NA,NA
TGTGCCAGCACAAGGGACGCGCGGGCCGAGCAGTACTTC,CASTRDARAEQYF,TRBJ2-7,TRBV12-3/TRBV12-4,NA,NA
TGTGCCAGCAGCTTCATATATGGGCGGGGGTTCGGGGAGCTGTTTTTT,CASSFIYGRGFGELFF,TRBJ2-2,TRBV5-6,TRBD2,NA
TGTGCCAGCGTAGCGGGAGGGCCTTCCTACGAGCAGTACTTC,CASVAGGPSYEQYF,TRBJ2-7,TRBV6-5,TRBD2,NA
TGTGCCAGCAGCTTGGGGGGGGCCCTAGTCACCGAGCAGTACTTC,CASSLGGALVTEQYF,TRBJ2-7,TRBV5-4,NA,NA
TGCGCCAGCAGCTTGGATGGCAGGGGTGGAAACACCATATATTTT,CASSLDGRGGNTIYF,TRBJ1-3,TRBV5-1,NA,NA
TGTGCCATCGAAGGTGAAGAACAGGTGAATCAGCCCCAGCATTTT,CAIEGEEQVNQPQHF,TRBJ1-5,TRBV10-3,NA,NA
TGCGCCAGCAGCTTGTACCAGACTAACTATGGCTACACCTTC,CASSLYQTNYGYTF,TRBJ1-2,TRBV5-1,NA,few
TGTGCCACCCTCCGGACAGACGAGCAGTTCTTC,CATLRTDEQFF,TRBJ2-1,TRBV24-1,NA,NA
TGTGCCAGTAGTAGGACAGGGATCGCGGCTAACTATGGCTACACCTTC,CASSRTGIAANYGYTF,TRBJ1-2,TRBV19,TRBD1,NA
TGTGCCAGTAGTATACAGGGGGACAATCAGCCCCAGCATTTT,CASSIQGDNQPQHF,TRBJ1-5,TRBV19,TRBD1,NA
TGTGCCAGCAGCCAAGTACAGGAATATAATCAGCCCCAGCATTTT,CASSQVQEYNQPQHF,TRBJ1-5,TRBV4-2,NA,once
TGTGCCAGCAGCAGCTGGACGGCTAGCAATCAGCCCCAGCATTTT,CASSSWTASNQPQHF,TRBJ1-5,TRBV7-8,NA,NA
TGTGCCATCAGTGAGTACACAGGGGTCGATAATTCACCCCTCCACTTT,CAISEYTGVDNSPLHF,TRBJ1-6,TRBV10-3,TRBD1,NA
TGCGCCAGCAGCGCCGCGTTCGGGGCTGAAGGCTACACCTTC,CASSAAFGAEGYTF,TRBJ1-2,TRBV5-1,NA,NA
TGTGCCAGCAGCGTAGCTGGCAGGGGGCGCGGAGAGACCCAGTACTTC,CASSVAGRGRGETQYF,TRBJ2-5,TRBV9,TRBD1,NA
TGTGCCAGCAGGGCCCCGGGACAGAGGAACTATGGCTACACCTTC,CASRAPGQRNYGYTF,TRBJ1-2,TRBV11-2,TRBD1,NA
TGTGCCTGGACTAGCGGGAGCACAGATACGCAGTATTTT,CAWTSGSTDTQYF,TRBJ2-3,TRBV30,TRBD2,NA
TGTGCCAGCAGGACGCCCGGTCCCGGGAACACTGAAGCTTTCTTT,CASRTPGPGNTEAFF,TRBJ1-1,TRBV6-5,NA,NA
TGTGCCAGCAGTGAAACCTTCAATCAGCCCCAGCATTTT,CASSETFNQPQHF,TRBJ1-5,TRBV6-4,NA,NA
TGTGCCAGCAGCTCGCGGTCTGGGTGGAATGAGCAGTTCTTC,CASSSRSGWNEQFF,TRBJ2-1,TRBV5-8,NA,once
TGCGCCAGCAGCTTGGAGACAACAGGAGGGGATACGCAGTATTTT,CASSLETTGGDTQYF,TRBJ2-3,TRBV5-1,NA,NA
TGCGCCAGCAGCCAAGATAGGGGGCTGGGCACTGAAGCTTTCTTT,CASSQDRGLGTEAFF,TRBJ1-1,TRBV4-3,TRBD1,NA
TGTGCCAGCTCTTCCTCGGTTGTGGTCAATCAGCCCCAGCATTTT,CASSSSVVVNQPQHF,TRBJ1-5,TRBV18,NA,NA
TGTGCCAGCAGCGTAGCGCCAAATAATAATTCACCCCTCCACTTT,CASSVAPNNNSPLHF,TRBJ1-6,TRBV9,NA,NA